This TCR beta chain was sequenced for a study of T cells in Graves' hyperthyroidism and ophthalmopathy. Study results and limitations: The blood repertoire included most of the expanded thyroid clonotypes above 0.001. Stable hyperthyroidism was separated from ophthalmopathy by a model based on 13 V-J features.

Diagnosing involved the use of clinical symptoms, serum thyroxine and TRAb, thyroid ultrasound and orbital computed tomography. Using more than 8 ml of fresh peripheral blood, PBMCs were prepared. V gave up 4 bases and J gave up 0 bases; unmatched junction bases: 6. The CDR3 is 16 amino acids. Germline V CDR1 and CDR2: SGHAT, FQNNGV. RNA transcripts yielded amplified TCR beta CDR3 regions. The TCR CDR3 was amplified in a first-round RT-PCR using the HTBI primer set. TCRdb independently ran MiXCR on the multiplex PCR reads; one entry per CDR3 protein. The sample carries around 610,000 distinct CDR3 sequences, under 15% recorded once. In the case of this clonotype: What it binds is unknown.

The chain carries TRBV11-2 and TRBJ2-7, with 10 bases lining up with TRBD1. Specimen: blood. The source of this sequence is a woman in her thirties or forties with Graves' ophthalmopathy. The CDR3 spells CASSSHGTGASYEQYF. In DNA, the CDR3 is TGTGCCAGCAGCTCCCACGGGACAGGGGCCTCCTACGAGCAGTACTTC.